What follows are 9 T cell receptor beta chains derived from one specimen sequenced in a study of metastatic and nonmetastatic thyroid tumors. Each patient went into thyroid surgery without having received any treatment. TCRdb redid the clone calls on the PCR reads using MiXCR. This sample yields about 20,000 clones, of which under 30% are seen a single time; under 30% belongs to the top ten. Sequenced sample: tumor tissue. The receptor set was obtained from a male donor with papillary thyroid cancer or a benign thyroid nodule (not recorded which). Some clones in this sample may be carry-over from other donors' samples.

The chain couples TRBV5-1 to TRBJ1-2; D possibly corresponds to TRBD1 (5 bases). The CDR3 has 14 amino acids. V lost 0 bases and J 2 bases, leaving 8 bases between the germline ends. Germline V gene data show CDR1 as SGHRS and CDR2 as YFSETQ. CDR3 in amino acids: CASSLDGGNYGYTF. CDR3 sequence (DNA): TGCGCCAGCAGCTTGGATGGGGGAAACTATGGCTACACCTTC. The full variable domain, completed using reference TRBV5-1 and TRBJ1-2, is KAGVTQTPRYLIKTRGQQVTLSCSPISGHRSVSWYQQTPGQGLQFLFEYFSETQRNKGNFPGRFSGRQFSNSRSEMNVSTLELGDSALYLCASSLDGGNYGYTFGSGTRLTVV.

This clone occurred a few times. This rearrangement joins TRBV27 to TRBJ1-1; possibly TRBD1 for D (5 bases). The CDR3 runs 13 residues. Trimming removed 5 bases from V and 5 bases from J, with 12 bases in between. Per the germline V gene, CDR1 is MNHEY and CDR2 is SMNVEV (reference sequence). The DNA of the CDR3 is TGTGCCAGCAGTGGACATGTTGGAACTGAAGCTTTCTTT. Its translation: CASSGHVGTEAFF.

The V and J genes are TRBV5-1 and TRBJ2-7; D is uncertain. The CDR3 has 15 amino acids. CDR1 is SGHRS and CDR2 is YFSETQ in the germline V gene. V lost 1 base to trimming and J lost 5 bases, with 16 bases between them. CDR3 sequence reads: CASSLTNPSRDEQYF. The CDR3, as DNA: TGCGCCAGCAGCTTGACTAACCCCAGTCGGGACGAGCAGTACTTC. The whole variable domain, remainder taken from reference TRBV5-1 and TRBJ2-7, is KAGVTQTPRYLIKTRGQQVTLSCSPISGHRSVSWYQQTPGQGLQFLFEYFSETQRNKGNFPGRFSGRQFSNSRSEMNVSTLELGDSALYLCASSLTNPSRDEQYFGPGTRLTVT.

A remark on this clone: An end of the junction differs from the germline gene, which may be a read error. CDR3: CANSPSPSGNTCEQYF. In DNA form, the CDR3 reads TGTGCCAACAGCCCATCCCCTAGCGGGAATACCTGCGAGCAGTACTTC. The chain has TRBV7-6 and TRBJ2-7; 9 nucleotides line up with TRBD2. CDR1 SGHVS and CDR2 FNYEAQ come from the germline V gene. CDR3 length equals 16 residues. Filled out from reference TRBV7-6 and TRBJ2-7, the complete variable domain reads GAGVSQSPRYKVTKRGQDVALRCDPISGHVSLYWYRQALGQGPEFLTYFNYEAQQDKSGLPNDRFSAERPEGSISTLTIQRTEQRDSAMYRCANSPSPSGNTCEQYFGPGTRLTVT.

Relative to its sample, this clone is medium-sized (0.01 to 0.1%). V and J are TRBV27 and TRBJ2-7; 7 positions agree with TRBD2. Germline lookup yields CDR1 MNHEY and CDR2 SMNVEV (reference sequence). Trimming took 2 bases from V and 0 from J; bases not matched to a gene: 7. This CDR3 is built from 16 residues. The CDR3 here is CASSLLGREASYEQYF. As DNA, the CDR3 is TGTGCCAGCAGTTTACTAGGACGGGAGGCCTCCTACGAGCAGTACTTC.

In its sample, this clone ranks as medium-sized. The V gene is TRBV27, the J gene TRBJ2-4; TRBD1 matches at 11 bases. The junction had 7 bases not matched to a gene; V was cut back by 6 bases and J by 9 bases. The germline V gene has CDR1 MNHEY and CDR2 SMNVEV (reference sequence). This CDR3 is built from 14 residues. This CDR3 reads CASSSTGTGGIQYF. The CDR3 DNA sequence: TGTGCCAGCAGCTCGACCGGGACAGGGGGCATTCAGTACTTC.

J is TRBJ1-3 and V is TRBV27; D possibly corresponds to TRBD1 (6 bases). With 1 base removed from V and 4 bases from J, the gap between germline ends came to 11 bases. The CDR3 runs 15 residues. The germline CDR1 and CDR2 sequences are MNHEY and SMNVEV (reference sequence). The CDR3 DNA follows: TGTGCCAGCAGTTTATTCCCAGGGGTAGGAAACACCATATATTTT. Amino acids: CASSLFPGVGNTIYF.

The CDR3 nucleotides are TGCAGTGCAAAGATAGTTGAGCAGTTCTTC. It encodes CSAKIVEQFF. The rearrangement uses TRBV20-1 and TRBJ2-1; D not certain. There are 10 residues in the CDR3. V was shortened by 6 bases and J by 9 bases, with 9 bases between the two germline ends. Germline CDR1 DFQATT, CDR2 SNEGSKA (reference sequence).

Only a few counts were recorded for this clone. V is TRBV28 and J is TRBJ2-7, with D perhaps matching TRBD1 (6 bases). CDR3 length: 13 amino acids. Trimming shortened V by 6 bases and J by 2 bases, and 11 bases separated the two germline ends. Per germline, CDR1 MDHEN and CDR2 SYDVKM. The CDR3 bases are TGTGCCAGCAGCCCTTACAGGGCCTACGAGCAGTACTTC. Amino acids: CASSPYRAYEQYF.